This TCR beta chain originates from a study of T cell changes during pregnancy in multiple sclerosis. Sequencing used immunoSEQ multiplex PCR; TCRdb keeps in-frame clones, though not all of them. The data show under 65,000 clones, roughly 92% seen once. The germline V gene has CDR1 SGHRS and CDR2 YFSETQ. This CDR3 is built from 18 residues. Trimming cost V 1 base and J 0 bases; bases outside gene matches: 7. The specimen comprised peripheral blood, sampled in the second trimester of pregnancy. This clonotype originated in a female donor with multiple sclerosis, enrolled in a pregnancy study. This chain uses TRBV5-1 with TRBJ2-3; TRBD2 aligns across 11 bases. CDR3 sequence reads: CASSLMIAGGPSTDTQYF. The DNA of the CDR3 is TGCGCCAGCAGCTTGATGATAGCGGGAGGGCCTAGCACAGATACGCAGTATTTT.